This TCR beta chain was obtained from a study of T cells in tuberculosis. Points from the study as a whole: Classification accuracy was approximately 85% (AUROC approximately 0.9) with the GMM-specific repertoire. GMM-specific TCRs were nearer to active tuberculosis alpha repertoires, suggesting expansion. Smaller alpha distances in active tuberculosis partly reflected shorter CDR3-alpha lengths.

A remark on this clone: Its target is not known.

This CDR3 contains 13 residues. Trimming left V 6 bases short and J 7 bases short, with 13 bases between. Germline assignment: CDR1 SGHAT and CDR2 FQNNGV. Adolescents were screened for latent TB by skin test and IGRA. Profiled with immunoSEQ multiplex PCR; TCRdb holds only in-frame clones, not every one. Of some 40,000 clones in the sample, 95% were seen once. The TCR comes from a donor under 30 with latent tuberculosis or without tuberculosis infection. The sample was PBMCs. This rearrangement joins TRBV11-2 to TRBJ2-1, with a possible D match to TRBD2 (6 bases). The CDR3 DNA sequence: TGTGCCAGCAGACCGAGCGGGTCAAATGAGCAGTTCTTC. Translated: CASRPSGSNEQFF.